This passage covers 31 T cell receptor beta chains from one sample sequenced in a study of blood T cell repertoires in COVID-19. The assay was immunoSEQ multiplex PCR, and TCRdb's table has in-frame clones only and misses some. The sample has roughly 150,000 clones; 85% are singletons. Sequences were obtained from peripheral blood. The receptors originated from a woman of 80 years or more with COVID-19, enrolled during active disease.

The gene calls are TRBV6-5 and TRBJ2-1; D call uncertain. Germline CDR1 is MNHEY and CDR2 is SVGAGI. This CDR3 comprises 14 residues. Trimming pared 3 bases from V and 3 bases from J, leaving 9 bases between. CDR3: CASSYEENYNEQFF. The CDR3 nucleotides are TGTGCCAGCAGTTATGAGGAAAACTACAATGAGCAGTTCTTC.

CDR3 bases: TGTGCCAGCAGCTCCGTCGGACAGAACACTGAAGCTTTCTTT. Its translation is CASSSVGQNTEAFF. The chain is built from TRBV2 and TRBJ1-1, with a tentative D call TRBD1 (5 bases). The V end lost 6 bases, the J end lost 1 base, and 12 bases lay between the germline ends. Germline V lookup: CDR1 SNHLY, CDR2 FYNNEI. There are 14 residues in the CDR3.

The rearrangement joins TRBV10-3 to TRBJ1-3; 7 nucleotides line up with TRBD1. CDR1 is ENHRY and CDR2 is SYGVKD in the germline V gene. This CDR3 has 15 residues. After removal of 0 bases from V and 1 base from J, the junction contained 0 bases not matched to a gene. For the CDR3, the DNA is TGTGCCATCAGTGAGTCGACAGGGTCTGGAAACACCATATATTTT. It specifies CAISESTGSGNTIYF.

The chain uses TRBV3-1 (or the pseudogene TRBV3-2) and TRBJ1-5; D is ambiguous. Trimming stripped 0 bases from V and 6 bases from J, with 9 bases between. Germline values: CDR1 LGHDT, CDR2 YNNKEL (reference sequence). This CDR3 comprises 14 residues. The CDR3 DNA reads TGTGCCAGCAGCCAAGATAGAACCGGTCAGCCCCAGCATTTT. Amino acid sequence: CASSQDRTGQPQHF.

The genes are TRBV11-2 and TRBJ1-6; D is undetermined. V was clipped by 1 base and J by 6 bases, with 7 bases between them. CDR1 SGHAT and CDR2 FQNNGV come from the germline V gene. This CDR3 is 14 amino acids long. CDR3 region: CASSLGAVNSPLHF. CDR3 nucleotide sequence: TGTGCCAGCAGCTTAGGGGCAGTTAATTCACCCCTCCACTTT. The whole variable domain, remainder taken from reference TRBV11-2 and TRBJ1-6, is EAGVAQSPRYKIIEKRQSVAFWCNPISGHATLYWYQQILGQGPKLLIQFQNNGVVDDSQLPKDRFSAERLKGVDSTLKIQPAKLEDSAVYLCASSLGAVNSPLHFGNGTRLTVT.

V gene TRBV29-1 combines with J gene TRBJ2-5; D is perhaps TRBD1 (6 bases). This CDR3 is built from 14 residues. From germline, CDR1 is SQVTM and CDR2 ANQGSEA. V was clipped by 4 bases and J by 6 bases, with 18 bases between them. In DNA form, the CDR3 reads TGCAGCGTTGTTTTTCAGGGGCTGGTACAGACCCAGTACTTC. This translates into CSVVFQGLVQTQYF.

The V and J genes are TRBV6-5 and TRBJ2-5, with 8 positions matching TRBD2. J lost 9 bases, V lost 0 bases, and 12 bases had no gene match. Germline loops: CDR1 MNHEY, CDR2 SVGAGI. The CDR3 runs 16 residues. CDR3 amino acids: CASSYSGGAPQGAQYF. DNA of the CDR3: TGTGCCAGCAGTTACTCCGGGGGGGCCCCTCAAGGGGCCCAGTACTTC.

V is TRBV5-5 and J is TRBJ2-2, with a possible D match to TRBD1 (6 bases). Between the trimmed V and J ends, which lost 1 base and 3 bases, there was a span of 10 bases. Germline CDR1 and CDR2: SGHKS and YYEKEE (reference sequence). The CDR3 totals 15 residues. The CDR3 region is CASSLRDTYTGELFF. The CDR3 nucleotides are TGTGCCAGCAGCTTGCGGGACACCTACACCGGGGAGCTGTTTTTT.

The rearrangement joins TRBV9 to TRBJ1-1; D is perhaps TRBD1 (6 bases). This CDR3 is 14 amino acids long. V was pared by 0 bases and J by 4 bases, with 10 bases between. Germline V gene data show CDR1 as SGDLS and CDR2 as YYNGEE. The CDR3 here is CASSVEQGVTEAFF. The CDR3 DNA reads TGTGCCAGCAGCGTAGAACAGGGCGTCACTGAAGCTTTCTTT.

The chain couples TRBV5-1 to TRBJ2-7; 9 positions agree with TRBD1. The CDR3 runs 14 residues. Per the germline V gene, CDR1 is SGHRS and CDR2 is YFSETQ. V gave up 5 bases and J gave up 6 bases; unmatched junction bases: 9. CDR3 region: CASRPTGGSLEQYF. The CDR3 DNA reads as TGCGCCAGCAGGCCTACAGGGGGCTCTCTCGAGCAGTACTTC.

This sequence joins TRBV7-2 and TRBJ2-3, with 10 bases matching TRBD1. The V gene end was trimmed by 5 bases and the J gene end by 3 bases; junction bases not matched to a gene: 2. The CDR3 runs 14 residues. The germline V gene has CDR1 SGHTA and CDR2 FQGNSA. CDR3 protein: CASSDRGPTDTQYF. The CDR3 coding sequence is TGTGCCAGCAGCGACAGGGGGCCTACAGATACGCAGTATTTT.

CDR3 coding DNA: TGTGCCACCCACGGGACAGGTAACCCCTACGAGCAGTACTTC. It encodes CATHGTGNPYEQYF. The J gene is TRBJ2-7, the V gene TRBV18; 8 bases match TRBD1. The CDR3 contains 14 residues. The V gene's germline CDR1 is KGHSH and CDR2 LQKENI. The V segment lost 10 bases and the J segment 2 bases; nucleotides outside the gene matches: 10.

The CDR3 is CASSSDSHSTEAFF. As DNA, the CDR3 is TGTGCCAGCAGCTCGGACAGCCATTCCACTGAAGCTTTCTTT. This chain joins TRBV7-8 and TRBJ1-1; possibly TRBD1 for D (6 bases). The CDR3 is 14 amino acids. Germline-derived CDR1 and CDR2 are SGHVS and FQNEAQ. Trimming pared 4 bases from V and 4 bases from J, leaving 13 bases between.

This chain's CDR3 is CASSLSGTANTEAFF. DNA of the CDR3: TGTGCCAGCAGTTTATCCGGGACAGCCAACACTGAAGCTTTCTTT. The V gene is TRBV28, the J gene TRBJ1-1; 7 bases are shared with TRBD1. The germline CDR1 and CDR2 sequences are MDHEN and SYDVKM. The CDR3 spans 15 residues. After removal of 1 base from V and 2 bases from J, the junction contained 4 bases not matched to a gene.

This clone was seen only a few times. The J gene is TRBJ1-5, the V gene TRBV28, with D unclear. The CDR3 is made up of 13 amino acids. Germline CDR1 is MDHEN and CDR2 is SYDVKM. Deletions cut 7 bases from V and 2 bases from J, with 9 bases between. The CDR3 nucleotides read TGTGCCAGCAAGCAGGTCGGCAATCAGCCCCAGCATTTT. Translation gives CASKQVGNQPQHF.

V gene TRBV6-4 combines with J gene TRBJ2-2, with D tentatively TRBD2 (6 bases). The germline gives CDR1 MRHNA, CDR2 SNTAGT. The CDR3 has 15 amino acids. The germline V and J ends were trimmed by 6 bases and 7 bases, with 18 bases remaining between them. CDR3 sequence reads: CASSLTGWGDGELFF. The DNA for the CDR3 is TGTGCCAGCAGCCTGACGGGATGGGGGGACGGGGAGCTGTTTTTT.

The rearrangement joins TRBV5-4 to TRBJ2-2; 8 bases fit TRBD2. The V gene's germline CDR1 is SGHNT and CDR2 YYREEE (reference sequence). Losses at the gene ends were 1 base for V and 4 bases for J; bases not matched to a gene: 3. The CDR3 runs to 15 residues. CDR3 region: CASSLSGSVTGELFF. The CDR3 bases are TGTGCCAGCAGCTTGAGCGGGAGTGTCACCGGGGAGCTGTTTTTT.

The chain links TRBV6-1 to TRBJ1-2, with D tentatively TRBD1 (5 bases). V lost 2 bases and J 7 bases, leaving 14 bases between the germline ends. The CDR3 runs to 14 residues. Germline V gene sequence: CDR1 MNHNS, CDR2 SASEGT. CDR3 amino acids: CASSERGEISGYTF. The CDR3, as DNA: TGTGCCAGCAGTGAACGGGGGGAGATTAGTGGCTACACCTTC.

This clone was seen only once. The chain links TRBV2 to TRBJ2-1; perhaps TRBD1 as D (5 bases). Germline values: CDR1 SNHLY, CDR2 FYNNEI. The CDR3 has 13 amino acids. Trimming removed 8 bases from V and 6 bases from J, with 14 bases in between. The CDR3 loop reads CASAQGRSNEQFF. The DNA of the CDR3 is TGTGCCAGCGCCCAGGGCCGGAGCAATGAGCAGTTCTTC.

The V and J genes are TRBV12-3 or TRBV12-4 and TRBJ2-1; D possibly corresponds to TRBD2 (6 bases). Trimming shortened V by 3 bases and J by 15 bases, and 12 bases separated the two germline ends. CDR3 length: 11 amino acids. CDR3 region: CASSFGRESFF. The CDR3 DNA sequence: TGTGCCAGCAGTTTCGGTCGGGAGTCGTTCTTC.

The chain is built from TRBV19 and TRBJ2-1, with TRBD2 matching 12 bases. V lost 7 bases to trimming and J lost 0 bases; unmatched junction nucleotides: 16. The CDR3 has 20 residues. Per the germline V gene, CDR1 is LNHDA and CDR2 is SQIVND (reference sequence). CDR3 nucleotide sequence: TGTGCCAGTACCGCTAAGGGGGGGGGACTAGCGGGTAGCTCCTACAATGAGCAGTTCTTC. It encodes CASTAKGGGLAGSSYNEQFF.

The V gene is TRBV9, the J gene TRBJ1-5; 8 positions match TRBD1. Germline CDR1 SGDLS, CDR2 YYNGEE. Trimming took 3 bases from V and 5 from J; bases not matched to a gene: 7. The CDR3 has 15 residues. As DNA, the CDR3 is TGTGCCAGCAGCGGCGCCGGGACAGGAGATCAGCCCCAGCATTTT. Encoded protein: CASSGAGTGDQPQHF.

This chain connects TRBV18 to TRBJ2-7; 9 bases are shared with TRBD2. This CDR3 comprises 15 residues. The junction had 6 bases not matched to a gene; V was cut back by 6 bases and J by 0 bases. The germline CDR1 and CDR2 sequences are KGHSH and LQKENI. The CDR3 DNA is TGTGCCAGCTCCCGAACTAGCGGGTCCTCCTACGAGCAGTACTTC. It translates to CASSRTSGSSYEQYF.

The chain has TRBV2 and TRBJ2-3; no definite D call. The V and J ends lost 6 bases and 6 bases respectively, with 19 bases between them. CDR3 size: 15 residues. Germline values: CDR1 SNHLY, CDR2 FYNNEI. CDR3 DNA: TGTGCCAGCAGGGCTGACTTCCTCAAGGTCGATACGCAGTATTTT. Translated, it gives CASRADFLKVDTQYF.

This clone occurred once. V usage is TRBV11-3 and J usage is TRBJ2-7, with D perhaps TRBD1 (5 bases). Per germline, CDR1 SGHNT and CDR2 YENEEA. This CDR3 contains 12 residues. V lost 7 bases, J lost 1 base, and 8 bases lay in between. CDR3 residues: CASTAGSYEQYF. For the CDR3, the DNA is TGTGCCAGCACTGCAGGGTCCTACGAGCAGTACTTC.

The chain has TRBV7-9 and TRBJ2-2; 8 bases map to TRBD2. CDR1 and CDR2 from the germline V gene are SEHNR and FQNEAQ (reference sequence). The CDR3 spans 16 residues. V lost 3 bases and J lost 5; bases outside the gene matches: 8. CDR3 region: CASSLAGGPGTGELFF. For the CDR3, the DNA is TGTGCCAGCAGCTTGGCGGGGGGCCCGGGAACCGGGGAGCTGTTTTTT.

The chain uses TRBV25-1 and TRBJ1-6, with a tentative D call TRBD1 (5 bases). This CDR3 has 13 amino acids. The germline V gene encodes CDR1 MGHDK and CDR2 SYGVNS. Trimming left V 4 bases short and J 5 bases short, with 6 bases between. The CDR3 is CASSAGNNSPLHF. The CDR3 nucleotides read TGTGCCAGCAGTGCAGGGAATAATTCACCCCTCCACTTT.

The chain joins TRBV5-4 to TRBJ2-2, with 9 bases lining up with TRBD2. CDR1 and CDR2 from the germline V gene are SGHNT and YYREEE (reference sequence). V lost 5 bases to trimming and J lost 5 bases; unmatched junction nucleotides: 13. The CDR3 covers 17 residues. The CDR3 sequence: CASSPARGGRETGELFF. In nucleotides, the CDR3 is TGTGCCAGCAGTCCGGCTCGTGGCGGGAGGGAAACCGGGGAGCTGTTTTTT.

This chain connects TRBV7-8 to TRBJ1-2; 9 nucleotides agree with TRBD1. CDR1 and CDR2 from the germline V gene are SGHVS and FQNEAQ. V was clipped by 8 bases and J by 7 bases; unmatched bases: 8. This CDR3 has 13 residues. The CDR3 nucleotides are TGTGCCAGCGGACCGGGACAGGGAACTGGCTACACCTTC. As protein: CASGPGQGTGYTF.

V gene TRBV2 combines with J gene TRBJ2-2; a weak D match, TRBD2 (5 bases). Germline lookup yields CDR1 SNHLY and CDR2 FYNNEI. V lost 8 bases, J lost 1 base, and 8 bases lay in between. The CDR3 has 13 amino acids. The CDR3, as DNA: TGTGCCAGCGGACTTGGGAACACCGGGGAGCTGTTTTTT. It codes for CASGLGNTGELFF.

CDR3 protein: CASTTTGGTDTQYF. Written as DNA, the CDR3 is TGTGCCAGCACCACTACAGGGGGCACAGATACGCAGTATTTT. The chain joins TRBV6-5 to TRBJ2-3, with 7 bases aligning to TRBD1. CDR3 length: 14 residues. J was trimmed by 1 base and V by 7 bases; bases with no gene match: 5. Germline CDR1 and CDR2: MNHEY and SVGAGI.